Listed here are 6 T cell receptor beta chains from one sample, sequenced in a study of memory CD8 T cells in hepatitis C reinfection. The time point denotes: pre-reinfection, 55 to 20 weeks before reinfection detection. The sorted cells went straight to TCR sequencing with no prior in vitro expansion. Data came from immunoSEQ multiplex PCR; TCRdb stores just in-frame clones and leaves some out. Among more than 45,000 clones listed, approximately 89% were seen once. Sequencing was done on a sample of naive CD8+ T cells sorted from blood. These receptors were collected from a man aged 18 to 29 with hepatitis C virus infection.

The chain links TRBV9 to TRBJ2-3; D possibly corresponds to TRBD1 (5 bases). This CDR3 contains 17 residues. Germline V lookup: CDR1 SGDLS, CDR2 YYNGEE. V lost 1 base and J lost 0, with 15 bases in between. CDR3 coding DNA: TGTGCCAGCAGCGTAAATCAGGGCGGATCTAGCACAGATACGCAGTATTTT. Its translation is CASSVNQGGSSTDTQYF.

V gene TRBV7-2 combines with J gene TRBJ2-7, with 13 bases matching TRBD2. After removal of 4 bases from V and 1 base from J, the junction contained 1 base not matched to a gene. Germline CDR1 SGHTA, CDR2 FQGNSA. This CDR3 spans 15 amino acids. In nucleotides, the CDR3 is TGTGCCAGCAGCTGGGGACTAGCGGGGTCCTACGAGCAGTACTTC. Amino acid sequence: CASSWGLAGSYEQYF.

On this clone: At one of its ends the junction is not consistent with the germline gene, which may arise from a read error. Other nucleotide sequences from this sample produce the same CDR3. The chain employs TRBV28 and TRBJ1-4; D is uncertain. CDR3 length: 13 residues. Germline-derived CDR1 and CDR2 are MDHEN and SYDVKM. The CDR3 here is CASRHGINEKLFF. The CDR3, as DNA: TGTGCCAGCAGACACGGGATCAATGAGAAACTGTTTTTT.

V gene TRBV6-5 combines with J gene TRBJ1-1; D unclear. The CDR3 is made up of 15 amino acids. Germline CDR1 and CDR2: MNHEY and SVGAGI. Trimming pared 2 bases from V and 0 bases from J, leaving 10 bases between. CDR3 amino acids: CASSYEPGLNTEAFF. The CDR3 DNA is TGTGCCAGCAGTTACGAGCCGGGATTGAACACTGAAGCTTTCTTT.

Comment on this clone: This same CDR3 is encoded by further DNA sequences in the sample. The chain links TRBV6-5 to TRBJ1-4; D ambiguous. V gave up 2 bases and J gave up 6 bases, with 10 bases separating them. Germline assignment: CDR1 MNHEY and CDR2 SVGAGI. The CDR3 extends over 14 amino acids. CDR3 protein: CASSYRWRDEKLFF. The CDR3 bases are TGTGCCAGCAGTTACAGGTGGAGGGATGAAAAACTGTTTTTT.

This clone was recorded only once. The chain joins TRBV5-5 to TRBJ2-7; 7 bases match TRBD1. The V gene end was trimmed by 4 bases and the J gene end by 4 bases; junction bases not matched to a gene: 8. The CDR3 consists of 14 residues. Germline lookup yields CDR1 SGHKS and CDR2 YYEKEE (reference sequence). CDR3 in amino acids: CASSPSGQKYEQYV. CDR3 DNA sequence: TGTGCCAGCAGCCCTTCGGGACAGAAGTACGAGCAGTACGTC.